The clone carrying this T cell receptor (beta chain) was detected many times. Per the germline V gene, CDR1 is DFQATT and CDR2 is SNEGSKA (reference sequence). The CDR3 sequence is 15 residues long. Unmatched junction bases numbered 17, after V lost 3 bases and J lost 10 bases. These data originate in a study of neurological immune-mediated disorders. MiXCR, run by TCRdb on the 5' RACE reads, gives a single entry per CDR3 protein. This sample has more than 13,000 distinct CDR3 sequences, with 10% found just once. The source is a woman in her thirties or forties in good health. Sequences were obtained from PBMCs. The V gene is TRBV20-1, the J gene TRBJ1-2; 7 bases are shared with TRBD1. The CDR3 DNA reads as TGCAGTGCTAGCATATTAGGGACAGCCTCCCGAGACTACACCTTC. Its protein is CSASILGTASRDYTF.